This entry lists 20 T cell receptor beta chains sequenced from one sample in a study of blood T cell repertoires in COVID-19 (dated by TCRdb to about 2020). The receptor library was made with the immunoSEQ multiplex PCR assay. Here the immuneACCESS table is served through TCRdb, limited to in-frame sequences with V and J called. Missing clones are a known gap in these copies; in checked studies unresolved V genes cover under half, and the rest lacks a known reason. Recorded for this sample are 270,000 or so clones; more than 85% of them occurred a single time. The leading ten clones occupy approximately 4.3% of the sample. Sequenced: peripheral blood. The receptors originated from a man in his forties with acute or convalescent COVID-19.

The DNA of the CDR3 is TGCGCCAGCAGTCAATCGGGCCCATGCTATGGCTACACCTTC. Translation gives CASSQSGPCYGYTF. The V call is TRBV23-1, the J call TRBJ1-2; D not certain. TRBV23-1 is an ORF; its function is uncertain. V was trimmed by 0 bases and J by 4 bases, leaving 9 bases between them. There are 14 residues in the CDR3.

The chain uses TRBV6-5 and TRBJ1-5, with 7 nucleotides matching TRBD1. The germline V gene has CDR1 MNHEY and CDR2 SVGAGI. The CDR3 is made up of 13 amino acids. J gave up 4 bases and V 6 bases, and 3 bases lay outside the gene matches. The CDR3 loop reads CASRATGNQPQHF. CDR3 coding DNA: TGTGCCAGCAGGGCGACAGGGAATCAGCCCCAGCATTTT.

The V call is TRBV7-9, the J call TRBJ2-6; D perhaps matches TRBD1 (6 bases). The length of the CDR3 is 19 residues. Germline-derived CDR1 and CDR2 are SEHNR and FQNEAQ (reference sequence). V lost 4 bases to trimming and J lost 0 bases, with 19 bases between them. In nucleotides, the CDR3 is TGTGCCAGCAGCTCCAGGGGTGGGACAAAGACCTCTGGGGCCAACGTCCTGACTTTC. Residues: CASSSRGGTKTSGANVLTF.

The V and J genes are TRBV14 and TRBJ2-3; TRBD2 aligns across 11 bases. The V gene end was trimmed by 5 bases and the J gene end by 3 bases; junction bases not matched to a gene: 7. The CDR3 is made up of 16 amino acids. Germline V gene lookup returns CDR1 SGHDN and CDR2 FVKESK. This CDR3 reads CASSTLAGGPTDTQYF. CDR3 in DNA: TGTGCCAGCAGCACATTAGCGGGGGGGCCGACAGATACGCAGTATTTT.

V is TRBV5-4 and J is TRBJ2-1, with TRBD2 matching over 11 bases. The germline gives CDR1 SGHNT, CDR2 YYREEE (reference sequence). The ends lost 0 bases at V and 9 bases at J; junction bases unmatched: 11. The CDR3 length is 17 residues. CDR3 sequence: CASSLGLIAGGPVEQFF. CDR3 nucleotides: TGTGCCAGCAGCTTGGGGTTGATAGCGGGGGGGCCCGTTGAGCAGTTCTTC.

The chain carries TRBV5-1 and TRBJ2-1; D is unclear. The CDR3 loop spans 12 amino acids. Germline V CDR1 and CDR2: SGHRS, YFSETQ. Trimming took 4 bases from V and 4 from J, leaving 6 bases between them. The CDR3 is CASSPGYNEQFF. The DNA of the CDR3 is TGCGCCAGCAGCCCCGGTTACAATGAGCAGTTCTTC. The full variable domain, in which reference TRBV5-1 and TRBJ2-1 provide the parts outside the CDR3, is KAGVTQTPRYLIKTRGQQVTLSCSPISGHRSVSWYQQTPGQGLQFLFEYFSETQRNKGNFPGRFSGRQFSNSRSEMNVSTLELGDSALYLCASSPGYNEQFFGPGTRLTVL.

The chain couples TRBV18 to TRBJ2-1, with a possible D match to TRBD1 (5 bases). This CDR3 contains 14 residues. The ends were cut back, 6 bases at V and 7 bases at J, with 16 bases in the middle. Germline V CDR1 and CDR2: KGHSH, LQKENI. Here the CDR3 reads CASSARGPGNEQFF. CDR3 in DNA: TGTGCCAGCTCGGCAAGGGGCCCAGGGAATGAGCAGTTCTTC.

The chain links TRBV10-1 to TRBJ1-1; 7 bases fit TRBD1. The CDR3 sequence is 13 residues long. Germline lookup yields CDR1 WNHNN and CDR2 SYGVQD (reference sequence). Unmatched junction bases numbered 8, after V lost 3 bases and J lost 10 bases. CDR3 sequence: CASSEGGAIGAFF. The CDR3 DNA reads TGCGCCAGCAGTGAAGGGGGCGCGATTGGAGCTTTCTTT.

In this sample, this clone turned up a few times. The chain's CDR3 is CASSRGGTNYGYTF. CDR3 nucleotides: TGTGCCAGCTCGAGGGGGGGGACTAACTATGGCTACACCTTC. The J gene is TRBJ1-2, the V gene TRBV2; the D gene is possibly TRBD1 (6 bases). V shed 8 bases and J shed 0 bases, with 13 bases lying between them. The CDR3 is made up of 14 amino acids. Germline lookup yields CDR1 SNHLY and CDR2 FYNNEI.

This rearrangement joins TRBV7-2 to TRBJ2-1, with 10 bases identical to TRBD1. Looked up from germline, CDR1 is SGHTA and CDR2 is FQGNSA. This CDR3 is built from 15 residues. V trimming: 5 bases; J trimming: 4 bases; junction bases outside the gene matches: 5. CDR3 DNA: TGTGCCAGCAGCCCACGGACAGGGGGATACAATGAGCAGTTCTTC. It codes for CASSPRTGGYNEQFF.

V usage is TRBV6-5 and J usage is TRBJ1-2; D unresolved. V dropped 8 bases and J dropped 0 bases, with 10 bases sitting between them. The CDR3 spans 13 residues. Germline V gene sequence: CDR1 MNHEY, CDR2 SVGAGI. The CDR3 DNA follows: TGTGCCAGCCAGGACTCCCCTAACTATGGCTACACCTTC. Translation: CASQDSPNYGYTF.

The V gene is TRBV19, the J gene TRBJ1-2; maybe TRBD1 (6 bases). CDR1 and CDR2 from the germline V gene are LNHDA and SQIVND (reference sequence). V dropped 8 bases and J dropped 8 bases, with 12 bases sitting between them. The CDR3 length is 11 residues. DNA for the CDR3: TGTGCCAGTGGGGACACGGGAGGCTACACCTTC. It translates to CASGDTGGYTF.

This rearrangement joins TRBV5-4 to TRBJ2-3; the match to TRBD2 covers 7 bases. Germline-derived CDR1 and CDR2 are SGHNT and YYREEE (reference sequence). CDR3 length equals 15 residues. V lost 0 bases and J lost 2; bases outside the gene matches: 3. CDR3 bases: TGTGCCAGCAGCTTGGGAGGGACTAACACAGATACGCAGTATTTT. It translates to CASSLGGTNTDTQYF.

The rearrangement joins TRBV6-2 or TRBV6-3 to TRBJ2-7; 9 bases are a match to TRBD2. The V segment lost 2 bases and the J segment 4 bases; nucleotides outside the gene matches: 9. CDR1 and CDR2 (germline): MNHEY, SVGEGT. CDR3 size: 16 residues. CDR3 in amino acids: CASSYTPSGEAYEQYF. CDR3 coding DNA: TGTGCCAGCAGTTACACCCCTAGCGGGGAAGCTTACGAGCAGTACTTC.

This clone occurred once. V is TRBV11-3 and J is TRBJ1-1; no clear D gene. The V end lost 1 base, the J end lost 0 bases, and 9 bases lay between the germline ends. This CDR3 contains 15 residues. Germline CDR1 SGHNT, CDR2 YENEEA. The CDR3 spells CASSLGSTMNTEAFF. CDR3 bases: TGTGCCAGCAGCTTAGGTTCCACTATGAACACTGAAGCTTTCTTT. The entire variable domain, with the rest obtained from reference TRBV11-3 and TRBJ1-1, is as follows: EAGVVQSPRYKIIEKKQPVAFWCNPISGHNTLYWYLQNLGQGPELLIRYENEEAVDDSQLPKDRFSAERLKGVDSTLKIQPAELGDSAVYLCASSLGSTMNTEAFFGQGTRLTVV.

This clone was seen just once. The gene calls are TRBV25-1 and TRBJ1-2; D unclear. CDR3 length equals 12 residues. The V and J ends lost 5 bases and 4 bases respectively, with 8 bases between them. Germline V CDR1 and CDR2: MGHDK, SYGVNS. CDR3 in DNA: TGTGCCAGCAGTTCCCTAAGCTATGGCTACACCTTC. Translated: CASSSLSYGYTF.

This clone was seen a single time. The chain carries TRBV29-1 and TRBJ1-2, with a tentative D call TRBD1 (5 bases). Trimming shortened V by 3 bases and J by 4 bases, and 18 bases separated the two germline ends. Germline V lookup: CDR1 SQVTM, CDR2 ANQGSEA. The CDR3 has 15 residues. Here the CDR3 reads CSVDWGPFATYGYTF. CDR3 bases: TGCAGCGTTGACTGGGGCCCTTTTGCGACCTATGGCTACACCTTC.

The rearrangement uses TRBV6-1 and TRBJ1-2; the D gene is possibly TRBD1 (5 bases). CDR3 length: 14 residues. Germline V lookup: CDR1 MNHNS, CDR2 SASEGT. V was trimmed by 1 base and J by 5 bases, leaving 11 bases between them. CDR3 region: CASSEGGGVYGYTF. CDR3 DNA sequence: TGTGCCAGCAGTGAAGGGGGAGGGGTTTATGGCTACACCTTC.

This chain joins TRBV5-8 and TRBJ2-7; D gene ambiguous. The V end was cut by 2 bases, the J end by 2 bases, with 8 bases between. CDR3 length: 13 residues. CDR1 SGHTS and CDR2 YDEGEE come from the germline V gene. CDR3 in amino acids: CASSFEPTYEQYF. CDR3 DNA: TGTGCCAGCAGCTTTGAGCCTACCTACGAGCAGTACTTC.

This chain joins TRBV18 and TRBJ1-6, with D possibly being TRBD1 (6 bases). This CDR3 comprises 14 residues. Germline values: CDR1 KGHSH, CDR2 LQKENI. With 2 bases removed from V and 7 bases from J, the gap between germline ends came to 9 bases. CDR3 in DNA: TGTGCCAGCTCACCAGGGGGCGAGAATTCACCCCTCCACTTT. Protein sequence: CASSPGGENSPLHF.